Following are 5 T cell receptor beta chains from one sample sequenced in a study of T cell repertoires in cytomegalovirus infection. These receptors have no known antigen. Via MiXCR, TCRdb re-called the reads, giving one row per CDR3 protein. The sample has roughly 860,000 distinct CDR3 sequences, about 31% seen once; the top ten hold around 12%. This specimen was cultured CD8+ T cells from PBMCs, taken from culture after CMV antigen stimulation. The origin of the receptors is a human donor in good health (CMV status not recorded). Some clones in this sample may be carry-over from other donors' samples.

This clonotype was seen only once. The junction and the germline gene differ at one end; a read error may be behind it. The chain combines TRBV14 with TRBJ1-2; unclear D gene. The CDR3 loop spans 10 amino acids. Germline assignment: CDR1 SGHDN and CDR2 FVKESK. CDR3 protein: CASSQDPSCF. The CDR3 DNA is TGTGCCAGCAGCCAAGATCCGTCCTGCTTC.

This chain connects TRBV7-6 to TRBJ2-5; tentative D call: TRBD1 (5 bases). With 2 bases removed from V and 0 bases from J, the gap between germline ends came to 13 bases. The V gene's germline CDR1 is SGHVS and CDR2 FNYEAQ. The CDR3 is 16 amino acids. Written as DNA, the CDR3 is TGTGCCAGCAGCTTAAAGGGTGGGGCATACCAAGAGACCCAGTACTTC. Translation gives CASSLKGGAYQETQYF.

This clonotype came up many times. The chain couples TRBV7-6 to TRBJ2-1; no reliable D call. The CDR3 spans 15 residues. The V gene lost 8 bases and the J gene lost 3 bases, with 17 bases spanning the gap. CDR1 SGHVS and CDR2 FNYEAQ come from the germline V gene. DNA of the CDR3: TGTGCCAGCGCTGACGCCCCCGGCGGCTACAATGAGCAGTTCTTC. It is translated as CASADAPGGYNEQFF.

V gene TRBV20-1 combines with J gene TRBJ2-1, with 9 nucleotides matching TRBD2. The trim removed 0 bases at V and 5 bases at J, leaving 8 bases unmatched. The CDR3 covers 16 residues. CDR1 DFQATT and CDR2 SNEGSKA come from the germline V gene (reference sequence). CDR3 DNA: TGCAGTGCTAGAGATCACGCGGGGGGGCCGGACAATGAGCAGTTCTTC. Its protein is CSARDHAGGPDNEQFF.

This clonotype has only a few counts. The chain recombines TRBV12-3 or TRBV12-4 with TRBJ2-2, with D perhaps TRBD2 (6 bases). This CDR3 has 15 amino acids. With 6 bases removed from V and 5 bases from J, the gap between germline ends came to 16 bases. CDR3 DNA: TGTGCCAGCAGGCCAGATCGGAGGGGTACCGGGGAGCTGTTTTTT. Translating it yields CASRPDRRGTGELFF.